The 16 T cell receptor beta chains in this list originate from one sample, sequenced in a study of T cell changes during pregnancy in multiple sclerosis (dated by TCRdb to the late 2010s). To prepare the library, the immunoSEQ multiplex PCR assay was applied. The table was pulled from immuneACCESS by TCRdb, which kept in-frame rearrangements only. Such tables lose some clones; where checked, under half of the loss comes from unresolved V genes, and the rest has no known cause. The sample records 66,000 or so clones, 90% to 95% of which are singletons. About 5.8% of the sample goes to the ten largest clones. The sequenced sample was CD8+ T cells from peripheral blood mononuclear cells, obtained before pregnancy. These receptors all come from a female donor with multiple sclerosis, enrolled in a pregnancy study.

The gene calls are TRBV9 and TRBJ2-3; TRBD2 matches at 8 bases. The V segment lost 4 bases and the J segment 5 bases; nucleotides outside the gene matches: 12. This CDR3 has 16 amino acids. The germline gives CDR1 SGDLS, CDR2 YYNGEE. Here the CDR3 reads CASSSPGLGTGDTQYF. CDR3 sequence (DNA): TGTGCCAGCAGCTCTCCGGGACTAGGGACGGGAGATACGCAGTATTTT.

J is TRBJ1-1 and V is TRBV5-1, with 11 bases identical to TRBD1. This CDR3 is 15 amino acids long. Germline V gene lookup returns CDR1 SGHRS and CDR2 YFSETQ. With V trimmed by 3 bases and J by 2 bases, 3 bases remained unmatched. This chain's CDR3 is CASSWTGGANTEAFF. The CDR3 nucleotides are TGCGCCAGCAGCTGGACAGGGGGCGCAAACACTGAAGCTTTCTTT.

This chain uses TRBV9 with TRBJ1-4; a possible D gene is TRBD1 (5 bases). V was shortened by 3 bases and J by 4 bases, with 7 bases between the two germline ends. Germline V gives CDR1 SGDLS, CDR2 YYNGEE. CDR3 length: 13 residues. The CDR3 loop reads CASSAGFNEKLFF. The CDR3 DNA reads TGTGCCAGCAGCGCAGGGTTTAATGAAAAACTGTTTTTT.

This chain connects TRBV13 to TRBJ2-4; 10 bases map to TRBD2. The ends lost 5 bases at V and 2 bases at J; junction bases unmatched: 6. There are 16 residues in the CDR3. From germline, CDR1 is PRHDT and CDR2 FYEKMQ (reference sequence). The CDR3 bases are TGTGCCAGCAGCGACAGCGGGGGGGGTCCCAAAAACATTCAGTACTTC. Translation: CASSDSGGGPKNIQYF.

The chain carries TRBV19 and TRBJ2-2, with D possibly TRBD1 on 7 matching bases. CDR3 length equals 15 residues. Trimming shortened V by 3 bases and J by 7 bases, and 15 bases separated the two germline ends. Germline V lookup: CDR1 LNHDA, CDR2 SQIVND (reference sequence). The CDR3: CASSMFSGGGGELFF. The CDR3 nucleotides are TGTGCCAGTAGTATGTTCTCAGGGGGAGGCGGGGAGCTGTTTTTT.

This clone was found once. This sequence joins TRBV5-1 and TRBJ2-1; maybe TRBD1 (7 bases). V shed 4 bases and J shed 8 bases, with 16 bases lying between them. The CDR3 sequence is 14 residues long. Looked up from germline, CDR1 is SGHRS and CDR2 is YFSETQ. In nucleotides, the CDR3 is TGCGCCAGCAGCGGAAACAGGGGCGGGGATGAGCAGTTCTTC. This encodes CASSGNRGGDEQFF. Drawing the rest from reference TRBV5-1 and TRBJ2-1, the complete variable domain is KAGVTQTPRYLIKTRGQQVTLSCSPISGHRSVSWYQQTPGQGLQFLFEYFSETQRNKGNFPGRFSGRQFSNSRSEMNVSTLELGDSALYLCASSGNRGGDEQFFGPGTRLTVL.

The count of this clone is one. The chain links TRBV6-6 to TRBJ2-3, with 9 bases identical to TRBD1. The CDR3 runs to 16 residues. V gave up 3 bases and J gave up 6 bases; unmatched junction bases: 10. CDR1 and CDR2 from the germline V gene are MNHNY and SVGAGI (reference sequence). The CDR3 nucleotides read TGTGCCAGCAGTTATATCCCGGGACAGGGCCTCGATACGCAGTATTTT. Translation gives CASSYIPGQGLDTQYF.

There are a few counts of this clone. The chain joins TRBV13 to TRBJ1-1; D is possibly TRBD1 (6 bases). Germline lookup yields CDR1 PRHDT and CDR2 FYEKMQ (reference sequence). Trimming took off 5 bases at V and 1 base at J, with 8 bases between the two ends. There are 13 residues in the CDR3. The CDR3 bases are TGTGCCAGCAGCCCGGGACAGAACACTGAAGCTTTCTTT. Its translation is CASSPGQNTEAFF.

J is TRBJ1-6 and V is TRBV6-1; TRBD1 matches at 8 bases. The CDR3 is made up of 13 amino acids. Germline lookup yields CDR1 MNHNS and CDR2 SASEGT. V trimming: 8 bases; J trimming: 5 bases; junction bases outside the gene matches: 2. The CDR3 region has the DNA TGTGCCAGCGGGACAGGTGATAATTCACCCCTCCACTTT. Residues: CASGTGDNSPLHF.

The rearrangement joins TRBV7-8 to TRBJ1-5; a weak D match, TRBD1 (6 bases). Trimming took off 1 base at V and 10 bases at J, with 20 bases between the two ends. The CDR3 consists of 16 residues. CDR1 and CDR2 (germline): SGHVS, FQNEAQ. CDR3 nucleotides: TGTGCCAGCAGCTTAGGGGCTTCCGGGACACCCATACCCCAGCATTTT. Its protein is CASSLGASGTPIPQHF. Looking up the rest from reference TRBV7-8 and TRBJ1-5 gives the full variable domain: GAGVSQSPRYKVAKRGQDVALRCDPISGHVSLFWYQQALGQGPEFLTYFQNEAQLDKSGLPSDRFFAERPEGSVSTLKIQRTQQEDSAVYLCASSLGASGTPIPQHFGDGTRLSIL.

For this clone: It is unclear where the CDR3 begins or ends on the DNA, so no DNA is shown, and the CDR3 is as TCRdb lists it. This chain connects TRBV21-1 to TRBJ2-1; TRBD1 is the table's D call, not checked against the DNA. TRBV21-1 is labeled a pseudogene. 17 amino acids form the CDR3, both terminal residues included. CDR3 amino acids: CASSTGAFGTGANEQFF.

The rearrangement links TRBV6-5 to TRBJ1-2; 9 nucleotides line up with TRBD1. CDR1 and CDR2 (germline): MNHEY, SVGAGI. V was clipped by 0 bases and J by 8 bases; unmatched bases: 4. CDR3 length equals 14 residues. Written as DNA, the CDR3 is TGTGCCAGCAGTTACTCCCTAGGACAGGGGGGCTACACCTTC. This codes for CASSYSLGQGGYTF.

The V call is TRBV30, the J call TRBJ2-1, with D uncertain. The CDR3 totals 15 residues. Germline V gene lookup returns CDR1 GTSNPN and CDR2 SVGIG (reference sequence). The V end was cut by 0 bases, the J end by 0 bases, with 9 bases between. The DNA for the CDR3 is TGTGCCTGGAGTGTACCTGCCAGCTCCTACAATGAGCAGTTCTTC. This codes for CAWSVPASSYNEQFF.

The chain recombines TRBV4-1 with TRBJ1-4, with a weak D call TRBD1 (6 bases). CDR3 size: 15 residues. V lost 1 base, J lost 0 bases, and 6 bases lay in between. Germline CDR1 MGHRA, CDR2 YSYEKL. This CDR3 reads CASSQGTATNEKLFF. Here the CDR3 DNA reads TGCGCCAGCAGCCAAGGGACAGCAACTAATGAAAAACTGTTTTTT.

The chain employs TRBV4-1 and TRBJ1-3, with D perhaps matching TRBD1 (5 bases). Looked up from germline, CDR1 is MGHRA and CDR2 is YSYEKL. The CDR3 consists of 15 residues. Trimming left V 0 bases short and J 2 bases short, with 8 bases between. The CDR3 spells CASSQEPGTGNTIYF. CDR3 DNA: TGCGCCAGCAGCCAAGAACCAGGGACTGGAAACACCATATATTTT.

This sequence joins TRBV6-6 and TRBJ2-7; D is possibly TRBD2 (6 bases). Germline lookup yields CDR1 MNHNY and CDR2 SVGAGI (reference sequence). This CDR3 has 12 residues. Between the trimmed V and J ends, which lost 7 bases and 0 bases, there was a span of 7 bases. The CDR3 region has the DNA TGTGCCAGCACGGGACTCTCCTACGAGCAGTACTTC. This gives the protein CASTGLSYEQYF.